Described below is a single T cell receptor beta chain sequence and its context. What it binds is unknown. Trimming left V 1 base short and J 3 bases short, with 12 bases between. Germline V CDR1 and CDR2: SGHAT, FQNNGV. The CDR3 is 15 residues long. The source of the sample is a study of PD-1 blockade in classical Hodgkin lymphoma. Study-wide results and limits: The authors have not defined what causes the repertoire differences, possibly disease activity or prior therapy.

Clones were read by immunoSEQ multiplex PCR, and TCRdb kept only the in-frame ones, dropping some. Of about 20,000 clones listed, approximately 84% were seen once; the top ten hold more than 5.5%. Time point described: cycle 4 day 1 (C4D1), after 5 to 7 weeks of nivolumab. Relapse after autologous stem cell transplantation occurred in every patient, and brentuximab vedotin exposure varied. Investigators obtained CD8+ T cells from thawed PBMCs by magnetic negative selection. Here the sequenced sample was CD8+ T cells from blood, taken before the fourth cycle of nivolumab. This sequence originates from a human donor with classical Hodgkin lymphoma. The chain recombines TRBV11-2 with TRBJ1-1; D is unclear. CDR3: CASSLVRAGDTEAFF. CDR3 in DNA: TGTGCCAGCAGCTTAGTGCGGGCGGGAGACACTGAAGCTTTCTTT.